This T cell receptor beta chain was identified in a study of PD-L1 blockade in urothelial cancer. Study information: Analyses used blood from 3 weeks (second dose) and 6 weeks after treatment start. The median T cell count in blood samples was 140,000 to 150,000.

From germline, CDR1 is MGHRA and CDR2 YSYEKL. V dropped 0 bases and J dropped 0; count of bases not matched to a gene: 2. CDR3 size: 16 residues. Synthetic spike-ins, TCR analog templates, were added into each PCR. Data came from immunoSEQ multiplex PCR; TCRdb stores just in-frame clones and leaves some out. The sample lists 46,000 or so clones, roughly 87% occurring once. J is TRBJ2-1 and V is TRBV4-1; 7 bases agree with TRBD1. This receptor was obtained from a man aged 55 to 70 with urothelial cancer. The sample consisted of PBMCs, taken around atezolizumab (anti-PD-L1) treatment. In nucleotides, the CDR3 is TGCGCCAGCAGCCAAGATGGGGACAGCTCCTACAATGAGCAGTTCTTC. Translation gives CASSQDGDSSYNEQFF.